These 13 T cell receptor beta chains originate from one sample sequenced in a study of graft-versus-host responses after intestinal transplantation. These TCRs' antigens remain unknown. Clones were sequenced by immunoSEQ multiplex PCR, and TCRdb holds only the in-frame ones, with some missing. Of 39,000 or so clones in the sample, approximately 93% were seen once. This material consisted of unstimulated CD8+ T cells sorted from spleen or lymph node cells, taken before transplant. The origin of the receptors is a human donor who was the organ donor for an intestinal transplant.

This clone was counted once. The rearrangement uses TRBV4-2 and TRBJ2-7, with 14 bases aligning to TRBD2. The germline gives CDR1 LGHNA, CDR2 YNFKEQ. This CDR3 is built from 15 residues. V dropped 1 base and J dropped 4; count of bases not matched to a gene: 0. The CDR3 spells CASSQGTSGRYEQYF. Here the CDR3 DNA reads TGTGCCAGCAGCCAAGGGACTAGCGGGAGGTACGAGCAGTACTTC.

CDR3 region: CASSPLLGYHEQYF. The CDR3 nucleotides are TGTGCCAGCAGCCCTCTCTTGGGGTACCACGAGCAGTACTTC. The V and J genes are TRBV5-6 and TRBJ2-7; D remains unclear. CDR1 is SGHDT and CDR2 is YYEEEE in the germline V gene. The V end was cut by 4 bases, the J end by 5 bases, with 16 bases between. This CDR3 is 14 amino acids long.

The V call is TRBV28, the J call TRBJ1-5, with 9 bases that match TRBD1. This CDR3 is built from 15 residues. In germline, CDR1 is MDHEN, CDR2 SYDVKM. V lost 3 bases to trimming and J lost 4 bases; unmatched junction nucleotides: 4. The CDR3 here is CASSFRGQGNQPQHF. The CDR3 DNA sequence: TGTGCCAGCAGTTTTAGGGGACAGGGAAATCAGCCCCAGCATTTT.

The gene calls are TRBV29-1 and TRBJ1-2, with D maybe TRBD1 (6 bases). The germline V and J ends were trimmed by 3 bases and 0 bases, with 8 bases remaining between them. CDR3 length: 13 amino acids. Germline V gives CDR1 SQVTM, CDR2 ANQGSEA. The CDR3 sequence: CSVETGTNYGYTF. DNA for the CDR3: TGCAGCGTTGAGACAGGCACTAACTATGGCTACACCTTC.

This chain links TRBV30 with TRBJ2-7; D is undetermined. The CDR3 has 14 residues. The V gene lost 1 base and the J gene lost 0 bases, with 10 bases spanning the gap. The germline gives CDR1 GTSNPN, CDR2 SVGIG (reference sequence). For the CDR3, the DNA is TGTGCCTGGAGTGCAGAGTCAAACTCCTACGAGCAGTACTTC. This gives the protein CAWSAESNSYEQYF.

The chain carries TRBV15 and TRBJ2-1; D remains ambiguous. The germline V and J ends were trimmed by 0 bases and 6 bases, with 12 bases remaining between them. The CDR3 has 15 amino acids. Germline V gene data show CDR1 as LNHNV and CDR2 as YYDKDF (reference sequence). The CDR3 loop is CATSRDRERFNEQFF. The CDR3 coding sequence is TGTGCCACCAGCAGAGATAGAGAGCGCTTCAATGAGCAGTTCTTC.

Of note for this clone: Other DNA sequences within the sample encode an identical CDR3. The chain recombines TRBV5-1 with TRBJ2-1; 13 bases line up with TRBD2. The CDR3 is 15 residues long. V was pared by 0 bases and J by 6 bases, with 0 bases of the junction left unmatched. Germline-derived CDR1 and CDR2 are SGHRS and YFSETQ. CDR3 bases: TGCGCCAGCAGCTTGGGGACTAGCGGGAGCAATGAGCAGTTCTTC. This translates into CASSLGTSGSNEQFF.

The chain joins TRBV15 to TRBJ2-7, with TRBD1 identical over 9 bases. V gave up 8 bases and J gave up 3 bases; unmatched junction bases: 20. The germline CDR1 and CDR2 sequences are LNHNV and YYDKDF (reference sequence). The CDR3 consists of 18 residues. The CDR3: CATSADRGLGAGDYEQYF. The CDR3 DNA sequence: TGTGCCACCTCGGCGGACAGGGGTTTAGGTGCGGGAGACTACGAGCAGTACTTC. The full variable domain, with the rest looked up from reference TRBV15 and TRBJ2-7, is DAMVIQNPRYQVTQFGKPVTLSCSQTLNHNVMYWYQQKSSQAPKLLFHYYDKDFNNEADTPDNFQSRRPNTSFCFLDIRSPGLGDTAMYLCATSADRGLGAGDYEQYFGPGTRLTVT.

The V call is TRBV28, the J call TRBJ2-7; 10 positions agree with TRBD1. The germline CDR1 and CDR2 sequences are MDHEN and SYDVKM. The CDR3 is 14 residues long. J lost 4 bases, V lost 4 bases, and 4 bases had no gene match. The CDR3 reads CASSSPGQGYEQYF. Here the CDR3 DNA reads TGTGCCAGCAGTTCCCCGGGACAGGGGTACGAGCAGTACTTC.

The chain carries TRBV4-1 and TRBJ2-7, with TRBD2 matching over 12 bases. CDR3 length equals 19 residues. With V trimmed by 1 base and J by 2 bases, 12 bases remained unmatched. Looked up from germline, CDR1 is MGHRA and CDR2 is YSYEKL. CDR3: CASSQATGLAGRPAYEQYF. The CDR3 bases are TGCGCCAGCAGCCAAGCGACGGGACTAGCGGGCCGTCCGGCCTACGAGCAGTACTTC.

V usage is TRBV27 and J usage is TRBJ1-2, with 9 bases aligning to TRBD1. Germline V gene lookup returns CDR1 MNHEY and CDR2 SMNVEV (reference sequence). The CDR3 contains 15 residues. The ends lost 0 bases at V and 5 bases at J; junction bases unmatched: 4. CDR3 coding DNA: TGTGCCAGCAGTTTATCGGACAGGGGCCGGTATGGCTACACCTTC. It yields the protein CASSLSDRGRYGYTF.

The CDR3 loop is CASATGHSRGYTF. CDR3 coding DNA: TGTGCCAGCGCGACAGGGCATAGTAGGGGCTACACCTTC. This chain uses TRBV28 with TRBJ1-2; 7 positions match TRBD1. In germline, CDR1 is MDHEN, CDR2 SYDVKM. The CDR3 spans 13 residues. The V gene end was trimmed by 8 bases and the J gene end by 8 bases; junction bases not matched to a gene: 11.

The J gene is TRBJ1-2, the V gene TRBV9; TRBD1 aligns across 9 bases. This CDR3 has 14 residues. V was clipped by 4 bases and J by 7 bases; unmatched bases: 8. Germline V gene sequence: CDR1 SGDLS, CDR2 YYNGEE. The CDR3 DNA follows: TGTGCCAGCAGCTTTCCGGGACAGGGTAGTGGCTACACCTTC. This gives the protein CASSFPGQGSGYTF. Variable domain in full (rest from reference TRBV9 and TRBJ1-2): DSGVTQTPKHLITATGQRVTLRCSPRSGDLSVYWYQQSLDQGLQFLIQYYNGEERAKGNILERFSAQQFPDLHSELNLSSLELGDSALYFCASSFPGQGSGYTFGSGTRLTVV.